This paragraph covers one TCR beta chain sequence. This entry comes from a study of blood T cells in healthy people across ages. Primed by a sample-barcoded 5' primer and a J-beta primer mix, a second PCR proceeded for roughly 7 to 12 cycles. TCRdb used MiXCR to reprocess the 5' RACE reads, holding one entry per CDR3 protein. The table includes 920,000 or so distinct CDR3 sequences, more than 35% detected once. J lost 5 bases, V lost 6 bases, and 7 bases had no gene match. The CDR3 runs 14 residues. Material: blood. The sequence was collected from a woman aged 60-75 years in good health. The chain uses TRBV12-3 or TRBV12-4 and TRBJ1-1; 9 nucleotides align to TRBD1. In nucleotides, the CDR3 is TGTGCCAGCAGGACAACAGGGGGCTTGACTGAAGCTTTCTTT. This sequence encodes CASRTTGGLTEAFF.